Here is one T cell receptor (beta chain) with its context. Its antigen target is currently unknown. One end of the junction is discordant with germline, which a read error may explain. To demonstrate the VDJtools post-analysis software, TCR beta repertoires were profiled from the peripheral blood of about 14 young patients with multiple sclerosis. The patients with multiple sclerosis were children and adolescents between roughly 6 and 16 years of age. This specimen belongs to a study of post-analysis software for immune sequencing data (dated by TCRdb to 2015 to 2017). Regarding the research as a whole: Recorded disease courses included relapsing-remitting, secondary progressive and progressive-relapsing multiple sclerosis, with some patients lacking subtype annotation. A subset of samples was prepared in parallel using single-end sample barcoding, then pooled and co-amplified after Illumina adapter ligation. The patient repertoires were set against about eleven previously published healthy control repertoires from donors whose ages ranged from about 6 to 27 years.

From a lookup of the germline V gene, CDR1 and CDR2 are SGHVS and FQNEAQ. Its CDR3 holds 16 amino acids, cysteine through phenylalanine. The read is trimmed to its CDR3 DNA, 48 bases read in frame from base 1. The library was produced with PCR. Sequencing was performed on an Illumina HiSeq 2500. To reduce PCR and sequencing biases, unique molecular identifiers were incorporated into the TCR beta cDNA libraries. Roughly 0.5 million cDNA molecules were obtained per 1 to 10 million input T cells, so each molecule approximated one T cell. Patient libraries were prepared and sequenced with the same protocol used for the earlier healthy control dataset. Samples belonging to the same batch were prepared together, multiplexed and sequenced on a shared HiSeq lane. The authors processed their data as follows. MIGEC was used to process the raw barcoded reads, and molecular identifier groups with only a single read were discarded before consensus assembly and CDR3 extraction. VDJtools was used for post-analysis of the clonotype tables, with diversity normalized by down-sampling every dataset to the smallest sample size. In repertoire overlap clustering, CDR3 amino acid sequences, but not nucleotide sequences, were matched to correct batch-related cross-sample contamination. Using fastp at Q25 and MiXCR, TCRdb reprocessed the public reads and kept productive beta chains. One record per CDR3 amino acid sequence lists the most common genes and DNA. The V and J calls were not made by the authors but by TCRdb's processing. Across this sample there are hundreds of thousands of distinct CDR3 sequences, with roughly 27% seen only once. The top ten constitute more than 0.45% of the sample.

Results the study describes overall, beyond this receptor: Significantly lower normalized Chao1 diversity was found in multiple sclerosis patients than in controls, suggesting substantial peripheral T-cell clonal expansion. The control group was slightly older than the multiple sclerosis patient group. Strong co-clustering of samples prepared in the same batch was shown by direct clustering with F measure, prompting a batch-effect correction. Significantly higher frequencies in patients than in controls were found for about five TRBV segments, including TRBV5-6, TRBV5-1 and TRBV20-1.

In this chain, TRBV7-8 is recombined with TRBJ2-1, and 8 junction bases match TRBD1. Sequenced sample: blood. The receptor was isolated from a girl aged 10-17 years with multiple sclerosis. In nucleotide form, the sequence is TGTGCCCGCAGCTCCACTGACAGGGGCTCCTACAATGAGCAGTTCTTC. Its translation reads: CARSSTDRGSYNEQFF.